This T cell receptor beta chain originates from a study of blood T cell repertoires in COVID-19. This CDR3 is 15 amino acids long. Germline values: CDR1 SGHAT, CDR2 FQDESV (reference sequence). Trimming removed 2 bases at V and 2 bases at J, with 10 bases between. Profiled with immunoSEQ multiplex PCR; TCRdb holds only in-frame clones, not every one. The data contain some 250,000 clones, approximately 86% of them singletons. The specimen was peripheral blood. The chain joins TRBV11-1 to TRBJ2-1; D remains ambiguous. This receptor was taken from a woman in her thirties with acute or convalescent COVID-19. CDR3 sequence reads: CASSLFEATYNEQFF. The DNA of the CDR3 is TGTGCCAGCAGCTTATTTGAAGCAACCTACAATGAGCAGTTCTTC.